This T cell receptor (beta chain) was retrieved from a study of T cells in Graves' hyperthyroidism and ophthalmopathy. General study findings and limits: Blood also contained most expanded thyroid clonotypes above 0.001.

This clonotype was picked up a small number of times. Its antigen is currently unknown. The CDR3 is 14 amino acids. The V gene end was trimmed by 4 bases and the J gene end by 2 bases; junction bases not matched to a gene: 5. Germline CDR1 reads SGDLS; CDR2 reads YYNGEE. Amplified TCR beta CDR3 regions came from RNA transcripts. HTBI primers were employed in a first-round RT-PCR of the TCR CDR3. Via MiXCR, TCRdb re-called the multiplex PCR reads, giving one row per CDR3 protein. The profile covers around 440,000 distinct CDR3 sequences, with more than 15% appearing a single time and approximately 7.5% taken by the ten largest.

The sequencing sample was made of blood. This chain uses TRBV9 with TRBJ2-7; 8 nucleotides line up with TRBD2. This TCR derives from a woman under 30 with Graves' hyperthyroidism. In nucleotides, the CDR3 is TGTGCCAGCAGCCCAGCGGGAGAAACCTACGAGCAGTACTTC. As protein: CASSPAGETYEQYF. Looking up the rest from reference TRBV9 and TRBJ2-7 gives the full variable domain: DSGVTQTPKHLITATGQRVTLRCSPRSGDLSVYWYQQSLDQGLQFLIQYYNGEERAKGNILERFSAQQFPDLHSELNLSSLELGDSALYFCASSPAGETYEQYFGPGTRLTVT.